Listed here are 13 T cell receptor beta chains from one sample, sequenced in a study of blood T cell repertoires in COVID-19. TCRdb's table, derived via immunoSEQ multiplex PCR, lists solely in-frame clones and lacks some. The table records roughly 430,000 clones, 70% to 90% of them present only once. The material sequenced was PBMCs or T cells enriched from blood (not recorded which). These receptors were obtained from a woman in her forties with acute COVID-19.

The chain has TRBV19 and TRBJ2-4, with no clear D. Germline CDR1 reads LNHDA; CDR2 reads SQIVND (reference sequence). V lost 1 base, J lost 6 bases, and 4 bases lay in between. The CDR3 loop spans 12 amino acids. The CDR3 coding sequence is TGTGCCAGTAGTATAGTCCGAAACATTCAGTACTTC. Protein sequence: CASSIVRNIQYF.

This clone has just one count. The chain is built from TRBV3-1 (or the pseudogene TRBV3-2) and TRBJ1-5, with D uncertain. Looked up from germline, CDR1 is LGHDT and CDR2 is YNNKEL (reference sequence). The CDR3 spans 14 residues. V was cut by 0 bases and J by 2 bases, with 5 bases left in between. The chain's CDR3 is CASSQDLRNQPQHF. CDR3 DNA: TGTGCCAGCAGCCAAGATCTACGCAATCAGCCCCAGCATTTT.

This chain links TRBV5-1 with TRBJ1-2; 12 nucleotides align to TRBD1. The CDR3 runs 16 residues. The germline V gene has CDR1 SGHRS and CDR2 YFSETQ. V was clipped by 3 bases and J by 2 bases; unmatched bases: 5. CDR3 residues: CASSSTGTGGNYGYTF. For the CDR3, the DNA is TGCGCCAGCAGCTCGACCGGGACAGGGGGCAACTATGGCTACACCTTC.

V gene TRBV5-6 combines with J gene TRBJ2-1; D is possibly TRBD1 (7 bases). The germline CDR1 and CDR2 sequences are SGHDT and YYEEEE. CDR3 length: 13 residues. Deletions cut 10 bases from V and 4 bases from J, with 15 bases between. The CDR3 region is CAGGRGAYNEQFF. CDR3 nucleotides: TGTGCCGGGGGCAGGGGGGCTTACAATGAGCAGTTCTTC.

This chain uses TRBV6-5 with TRBJ2-6; TRBD2 is a possible D gene (6 bases). Germline CDR1 is MNHEY and CDR2 is SVGAGI. The V gene lost 7 bases and the J gene lost 4 bases, with 14 bases spanning the gap. The CDR3 is 15 amino acids. CDR3 amino acids: CASMAGGLGANVLTF. For the CDR3, the DNA is TGTGCCAGCATGGCTGGAGGGTTAGGGGCCAACGTCCTGACTTTC.

V usage is TRBV6-6 and J usage is TRBJ2-5, with D possibly matching TRBD2 (6 bases). This CDR3 has 15 residues. V was shortened by 5 bases and J by 0 bases, with 13 bases between the two germline ends. Germline V lookup: CDR1 MNHNY, CDR2 SVGAGI (reference sequence). CDR3 amino acids: CASSRRTGDQETQYF. Here the CDR3 DNA reads TGTGCCAGCAGTCGAAGAACGGGGGACCAAGAGACCCAGTACTTC.

The rearrangement uses TRBV18 and TRBJ2-5; 11 bases match TRBD2. The CDR3 is made up of 18 amino acids. Germline assignment: CDR1 KGHSH and CDR2 LQKENI. V lost 0 bases and J lost 4; bases outside the gene matches: 10. CDR3 region: CASSPPSGGATTRETQYF. DNA of the CDR3: TGTGCCAGCTCACCACCTAGCGGGGGGGCGACTACTCGAGAGACCCAGTACTTC.

A single count supports this clone. The rearrangement links TRBV27 to TRBJ1-6, with TRBD1 matching over 7 bases. With 3 bases clipped from V and 9 bases from J, the junction kept 20 bases outside the gene matches. Germline V gene sequence: CDR1 MNHEY, CDR2 SMNVEV (reference sequence). This CDR3 region has 19 residues. CDR3: CASSFSPRTLQGTASPLHF. The CDR3, as DNA: TGTGCCAGCAGTTTCTCCCCACGAACCTTACAGGGGACGGCTTCACCCCTCCACTTT.

This clone was recorded a few times. The genes are TRBV12-5 and TRBJ1-3, with TRBD1 matching over 9 bases. J lost 3 bases, V lost 6 bases, and 6 bases had no gene match. Germline loops: CDR1 LGHNT, CDR2 FRNRAP. This CDR3 spans 15 amino acids. The CDR3 bases are TGTGCTAGTGGACTGGGGACAGGGAGTGGAAACACCATATATTTT. As protein: CASGLGTGSGNTIYF.

The chain combines TRBV2 with TRBJ1-1; no clear D. This CDR3 has 14 residues. CDR1 is SNHLY and CDR2 is FYNNEI in the germline V gene. V was pared by 8 bases and J by 5 bases, with 18 bases between. The CDR3 spells CASGDREEGTEAFF. DNA for the CDR3: TGTGCCAGCGGGGATAGGGAGGAGGGAACTGAAGCTTTCTTT.

This sequence joins TRBV3-1 (or the pseudogene TRBV3-2) and TRBJ2-3, with 10 bases aligning to TRBD2. V was pared by 6 bases and J by 5 bases, with 14 bases of the junction left unmatched. Per germline, CDR1 LGHDT and CDR2 YNNKEL (reference sequence). The CDR3 length is 17 residues. The CDR3 reads CASRQERAGGRRDTQYF. In nucleotides, the CDR3 is TGTGCCAGCAGACAGGAAAGAGCGGGGGGGAGAAGAGATACGCAGTATTTT.

The rearrangement uses TRBV5-4 and TRBJ2-7; 12 bases match TRBD1. The length of the CDR3 is 16 residues. Germline trimming cut 0 bases from V and 3 bases from J; bases unmatched to any gene: 4. Germline V gives CDR1 SGHNT, CDR2 YYREEE (reference sequence). DNA for the CDR3: TGTGCCAGCAGCTTGGGGGGACAGGGGGCCATCTACGAGCAGTACTTC. It encodes CASSLGGQGAIYEQYF.

The V and J genes are TRBV15 and TRBJ2-3; 7 bases map to TRBD2. The CDR3 contains 14 residues. Germline-derived CDR1 and CDR2 are LNHNV and YYDKDF (reference sequence). V lost 2 bases, J lost 6 bases, and 5 bases stayed unmatched. CDR3 coding DNA: TGTGCCACCAGCAGAAGGGCTAGCGGTGATACGCAGTATTTT. Translated, it gives CATSRRASGDTQYF.